A selection of T cell receptor beta chains follows, all from one sample in a study of Graves' ophthalmopathy and Graves' hyperthyroidism. Using its own MiXCR run on the multiplex PCR reads, TCRdb lists one record per CDR3 protein. The table has around 1.1 million distinct CDR3 sequences, 35% to 45% seen once. Sequencing was performed on peripheral blood or thyroid tissue (not recorded which). The receptors were gathered from an adult man with Graves' hyperthyroidism. The CDR3 runs from the conserved cysteine through the conserved F or W. D genes are given only for firm matches. The size field is filled for only some rows; it gives once, few, many or a size class.

d_gene: TRBD2
j_gene: TRBJ2-7
v_gene: TRBV9
abundance: .
CDR3nt: TGTGCCAGCAGCGTGGGGGCACTAGCGGGAGCCTCCTACGAGCAGTACTTC
CDR3aa: CASSVGALAGASYEQYF

d_gene: .
j_gene: TRBJ2-1
v_gene: TRBV7-9
abundance: .
CDR3nt: TGTGCCAGCAGCTTAGTCGGGGGTGCGTTCAATGAGCAGTTCTTC
CDR3aa: CASSLVGGAFNEQFF

d_gene: .
j_gene: TRBJ2-5
v_gene: TRBV28
abundance: few
CDR3nt: TGTGCCAGCAGTTTCGCTTCCAGTGCTGGCCGCCAAGAGACCCAGTACTTC
CDR3aa: CASSFASSAGRQETQYF

d_gene: .
j_gene: TRBJ1-1
v_gene: TRBV6-5
abundance: .
CDR3nt: TGTGCCAGCAGTTACCCGCTACGCGGGGGCAACACTGAAGCTTTCTTT
CDR3aa: CASSYPLRGGNTEAFF

d_gene: .
j_gene: TRBJ1-1
v_gene: TRBV2
abundance: many
CDR3nt: TGTGCCAGCAGATTCGGGGGCGCCCCTGAAGCTTTCTTT
CDR3aa: CASRFGGAPEAFF

d_gene: TRBD1
j_gene: TRBJ1-4
v_gene: TRBV12-3/TRBV12-4
abundance: few
CDR3nt: TGTGCCAGCAGTTTCGTTGGTGGGAGGGGGCAGGAAAAACTGTTTTTT
CDR3aa: CASSFVGGRGQEKLFF

d_gene: .
j_gene: TRBJ1-5
v_gene: TRBV25-1
abundance: .
CDR3nt: TGTGCCACCACTCCTTGGCGCCTGTATCAGCCCCAGCATTTT
CDR3aa: CATTPWRLYQPQHF

d_gene: .
j_gene: TRBJ1-3
v_gene: TRBV5-6
abundance: .
CDR3nt: TGTGCCAGCAGCTCGCGGACAGTGCGGGGAAACACCATATATTTT
CDR3aa: CASSSRTVRGNTIYF

d_gene: .
j_gene: TRBJ2-2
v_gene: TRBV12-3/TRBV12-4
abundance: .
CDR3nt: TGTGCCAGCAGTTCGGGGGTCGGATCCGGGGAGCTGTTTTTT
CDR3aa: CASSSGVGSGELFF

d_gene: TRBD1
j_gene: TRBJ1-1
v_gene: TRBV2
abundance: .
CDR3nt: TGTGCCAGTTTTCCCGGCAGGGGGATGAACACTGAAGCTTTCTTT
CDR3aa: CASFPGRGMNTEAFF

d_gene: TRBD1
j_gene: TRBJ2-5
v_gene: TRBV7-8
abundance: many
CDR3nt: TGTGCCAGCAGACGGGACAGGGGTAGCGAGACCCAGTACTTC
CDR3aa: CASRRDRGSETQYF

d_gene: .
j_gene: TRBJ2-7
v_gene: TRBV7-3
abundance: once
CDR3nt: TGTGCCAGCAGCTTACAGTTCGGGGGCGAGCAGTACTTC
CDR3aa: CASSLQFGGEQYF

d_gene: .
j_gene: TRBJ2-2
v_gene: TRBV5-1
abundance: .
CDR3nt: TGCGCCAGCAGCTTCGACAGCACCGGGGAGCTGTTTTTT
CDR3aa: CASSFDSTGELFF

d_gene: .
j_gene: TRBJ1-3
v_gene: TRBV19
abundance: many
CDR3nt: TGTGCCAGTAGCGGACCGGGGACTGGAAACACCATATATTTT
CDR3aa: CASSGPGTGNTIYF

d_gene: .
j_gene: TRBJ2-6
v_gene: TRBV12-3/TRBV12-4
abundance: many
CDR3nt: TGTGCCAGCAGAGGTACGGCTGGGGCCAACGTCCTGACTTTC
CDR3aa: CASRGTAGANVLTF

d_gene: .
j_gene: TRBJ2-7
v_gene: TRBV28
abundance: .
CDR3nt: TGTGCCAGCAGTTCCCAGGGGGTCGGGAGCGAGCAGTACTTC
CDR3aa: CASSSQGVGSEQYF

d_gene: .
j_gene: TRBJ1-3
v_gene: TRBV10-3
abundance: .
CDR3nt: TGTGCCAGCAGTCAGATGGGACTAGCGGGGCCCCCGTCCCATGGAAACACCATATATTTT
CDR3aa: CASSQMGLAGPPSHGNTIYF

d_gene: .
j_gene: TRBJ1-5
v_gene: TRBV7-9
abundance: many
CDR3nt: TGTGCCAGCAGCGCGGACAGTTATAGCAATCAGCCCCAGCATTTT
CDR3aa: CASSADSYSNQPQHF

d_gene: TRBD2
j_gene: TRBJ2-3
v_gene: TRBV10-3
abundance: .
CDR3nt: TGTGCCATCGGAGCGGGGGGCAACACAGATACGCAGTATTTT
CDR3aa: CAIGAGGNTDTQYF

d_gene: TRBD1
j_gene: TRBJ1-4
v_gene: TRBV7-2
abundance: many
CDR3nt: TGTGCCAGCAGCTCCCGACCGGGACAGAATGAAAAACTGTTTTTT
CDR3aa: CASSSRPGQNEKLFF

d_gene: .
j_gene: TRBJ2-7
v_gene: TRBV6-2/TRBV6-3
abundance: many
CDR3nt: TGTGCCAGCAGTTACTCGATGGCGGACTCCTACGAGCAGTACTTC
CDR3aa: CASSYSMADSYEQYF

d_gene: .
j_gene: TRBJ1-4
v_gene: TRBV7-2
abundance: once
CDR3nt: TGTGCCAGCAGCTTGTGCGGGACCCAGGGCCAGCCTGGGACTAATGAAAAACTGTTTTTT
CDR3aa: CASSLCGTQGQPGTNEKLFF

d_gene: .
j_gene: TRBJ2-5
v_gene: TRBV27
abundance: .
CDR3nt: TGTGCCAGCAGCAAGGTTACGCAAGAGGCCCAGTACTTC
CDR3aa: CASSKVTQEAQYF

d_gene: .
j_gene: TRBJ1-2
v_gene: TRBV19
abundance: .
CDR3nt: TGTGCCAGTAGTACAGACAGCTACTATGGTTACACCTTC
CDR3aa: CASSTDSYYGYTF

d_gene: TRBD1
j_gene: TRBJ1-4
v_gene: TRBV20-1
abundance: few
CDR3nt: TGCAGTGCTCAAACTAGGACAGGGGCGCGGGTAACTAATGAAAAACTGTTTTTT
CDR3aa: CSAQTRTGARVTNEKLFF

d_gene: TRBD2
j_gene: TRBJ2-7
v_gene: TRBV19
abundance: many
CDR3nt: TGTGCCAGTAGTACCAGCGGGAGTACCTACGAGCAGTACTTC
CDR3aa: CASSTSGSTYEQYF